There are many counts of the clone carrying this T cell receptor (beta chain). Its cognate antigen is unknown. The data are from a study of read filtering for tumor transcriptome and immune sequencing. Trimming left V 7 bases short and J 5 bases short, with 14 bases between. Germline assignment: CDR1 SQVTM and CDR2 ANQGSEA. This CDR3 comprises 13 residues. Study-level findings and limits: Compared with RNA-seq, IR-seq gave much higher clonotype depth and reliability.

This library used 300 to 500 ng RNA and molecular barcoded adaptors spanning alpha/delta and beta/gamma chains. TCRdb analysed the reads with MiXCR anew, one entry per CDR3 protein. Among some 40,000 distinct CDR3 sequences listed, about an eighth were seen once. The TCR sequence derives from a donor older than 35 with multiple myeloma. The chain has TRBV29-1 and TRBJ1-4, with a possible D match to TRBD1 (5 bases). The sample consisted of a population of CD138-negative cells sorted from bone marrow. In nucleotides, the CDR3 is TGCAGCGCCGTACGGGGGGGGAATGAAAAACTGTTTTTT. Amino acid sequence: CSAVRGGNEKLFF. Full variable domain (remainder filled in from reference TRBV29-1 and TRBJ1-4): SAVISQKPSRDICQRGTSLTIQCQVDSQVTMMFWYRQQPGQSLTLIATANQGSEATYESGFVIDKFPISRPNLTFSTLTVSNMSPEDSSIYLCSAVRGGNEKLFFGSGTQLSVL.